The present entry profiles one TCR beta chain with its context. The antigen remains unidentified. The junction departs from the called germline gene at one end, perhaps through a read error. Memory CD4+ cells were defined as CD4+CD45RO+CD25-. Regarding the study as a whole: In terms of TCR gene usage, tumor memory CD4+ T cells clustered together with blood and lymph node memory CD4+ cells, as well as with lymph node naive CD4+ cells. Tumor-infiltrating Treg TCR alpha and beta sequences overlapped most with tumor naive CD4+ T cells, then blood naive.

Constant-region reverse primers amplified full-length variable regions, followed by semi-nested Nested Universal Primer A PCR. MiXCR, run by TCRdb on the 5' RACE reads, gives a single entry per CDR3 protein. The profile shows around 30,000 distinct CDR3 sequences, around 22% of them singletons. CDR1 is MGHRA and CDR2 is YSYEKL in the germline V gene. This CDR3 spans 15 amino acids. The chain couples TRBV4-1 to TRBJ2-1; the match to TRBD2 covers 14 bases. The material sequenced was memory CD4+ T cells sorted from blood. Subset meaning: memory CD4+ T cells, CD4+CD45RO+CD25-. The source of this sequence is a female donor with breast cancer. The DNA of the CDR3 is TGCGCCAGCAGCCTGGGACTAGCGGGAGAAAATGAGCGGTTCTTC. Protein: CASSLGLAGENERFF.